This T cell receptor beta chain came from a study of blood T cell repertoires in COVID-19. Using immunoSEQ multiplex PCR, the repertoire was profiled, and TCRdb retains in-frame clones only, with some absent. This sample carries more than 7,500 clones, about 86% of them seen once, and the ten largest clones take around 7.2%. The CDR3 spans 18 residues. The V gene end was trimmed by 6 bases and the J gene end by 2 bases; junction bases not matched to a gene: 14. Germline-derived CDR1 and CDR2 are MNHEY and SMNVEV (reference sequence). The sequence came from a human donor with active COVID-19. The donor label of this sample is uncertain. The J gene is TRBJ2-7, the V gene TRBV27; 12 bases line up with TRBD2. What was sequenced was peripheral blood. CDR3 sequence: CASSTGLAGSHPPYEQYF. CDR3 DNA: TGTGCCAGCAGCACAGGACTAGCGGGATCCCACCCCCCCTACGAGCAGTACTTC.